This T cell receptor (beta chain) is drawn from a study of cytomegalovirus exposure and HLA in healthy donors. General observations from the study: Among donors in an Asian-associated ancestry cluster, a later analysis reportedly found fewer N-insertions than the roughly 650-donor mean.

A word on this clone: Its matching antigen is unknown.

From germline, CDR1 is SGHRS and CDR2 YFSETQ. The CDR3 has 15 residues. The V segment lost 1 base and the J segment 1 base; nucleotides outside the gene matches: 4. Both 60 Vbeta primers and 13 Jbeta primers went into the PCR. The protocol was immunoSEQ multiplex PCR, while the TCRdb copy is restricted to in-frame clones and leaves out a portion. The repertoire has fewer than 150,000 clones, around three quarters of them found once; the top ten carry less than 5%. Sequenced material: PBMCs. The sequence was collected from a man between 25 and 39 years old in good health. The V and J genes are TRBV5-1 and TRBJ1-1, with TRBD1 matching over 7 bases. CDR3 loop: CASSLLGGWNTEAFF. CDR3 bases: TGCGCCAGCAGCTTGTTAGGGGGCTGGAACACTGAAGCTTTCTTT.